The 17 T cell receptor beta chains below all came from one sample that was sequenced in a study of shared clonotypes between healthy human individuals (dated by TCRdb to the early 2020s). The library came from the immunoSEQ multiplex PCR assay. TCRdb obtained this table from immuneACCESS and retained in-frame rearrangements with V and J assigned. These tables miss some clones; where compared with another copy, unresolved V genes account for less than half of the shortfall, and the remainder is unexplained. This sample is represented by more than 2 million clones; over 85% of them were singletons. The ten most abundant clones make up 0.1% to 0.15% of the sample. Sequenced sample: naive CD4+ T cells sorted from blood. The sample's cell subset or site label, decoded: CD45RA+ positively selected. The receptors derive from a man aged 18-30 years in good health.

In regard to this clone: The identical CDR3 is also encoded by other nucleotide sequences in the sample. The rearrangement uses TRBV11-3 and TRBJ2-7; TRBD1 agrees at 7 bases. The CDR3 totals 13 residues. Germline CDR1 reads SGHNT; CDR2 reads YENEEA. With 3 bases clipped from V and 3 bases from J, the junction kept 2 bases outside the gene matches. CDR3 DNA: TGTGCCAGCAGCTTCGGACAGGACTACGAGCAGTACTTC. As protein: CASSFGQDYEQYF.

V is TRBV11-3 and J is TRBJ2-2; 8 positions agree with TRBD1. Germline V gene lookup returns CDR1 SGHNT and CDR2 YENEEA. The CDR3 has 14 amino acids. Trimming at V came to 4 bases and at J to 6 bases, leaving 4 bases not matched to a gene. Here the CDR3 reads CASSSGQGAGELFF. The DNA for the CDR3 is TGTGCCAGCAGCTCCGGACAGGGTGCCGGGGAGCTGTTTTTT. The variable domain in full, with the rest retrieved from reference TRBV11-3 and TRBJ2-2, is EAGVVQSPRYKIIEKKQPVAFWCNPISGHNTLYWYLQNLGQGPELLIRYENEEAVDDSQLPKDRFSAERLKGVDSTLKIQPAELGDSAVYLCASSSGQGAGELFFGEGSRLTVL.

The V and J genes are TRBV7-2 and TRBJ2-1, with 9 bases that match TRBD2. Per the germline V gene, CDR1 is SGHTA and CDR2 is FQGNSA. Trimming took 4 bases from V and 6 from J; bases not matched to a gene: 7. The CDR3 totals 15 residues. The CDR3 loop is CASSYSGGLINEQFF. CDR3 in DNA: TGTGCCAGCAGCTACAGCGGGGGGCTAATCAATGAGCAGTTCTTC.

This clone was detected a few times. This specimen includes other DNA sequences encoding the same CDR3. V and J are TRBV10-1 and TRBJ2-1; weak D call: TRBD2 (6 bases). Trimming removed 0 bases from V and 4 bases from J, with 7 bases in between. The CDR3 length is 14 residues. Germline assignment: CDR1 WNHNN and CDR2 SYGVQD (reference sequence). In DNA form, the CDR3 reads TGCGCCAGCAGTGAGTCCGGGAGTTACAATGAGCAGTTCTTC. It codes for CASSESGSYNEQFF.

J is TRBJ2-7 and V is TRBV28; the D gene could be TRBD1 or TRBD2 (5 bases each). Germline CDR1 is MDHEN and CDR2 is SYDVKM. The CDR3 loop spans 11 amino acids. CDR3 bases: TGTGCAGCCGAGGGGAATTCCGAGCAGTACTTC. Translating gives CAAEGNSEQYF.

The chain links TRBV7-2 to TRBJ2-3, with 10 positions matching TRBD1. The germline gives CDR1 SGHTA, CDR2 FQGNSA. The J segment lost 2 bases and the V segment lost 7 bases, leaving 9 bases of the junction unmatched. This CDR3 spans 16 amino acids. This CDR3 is CASNGGDRGLTDTQYF. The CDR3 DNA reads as TGTGCCAGCAACGGAGGGGACAGGGGCCTCACAGATACGCAGTATTTT.

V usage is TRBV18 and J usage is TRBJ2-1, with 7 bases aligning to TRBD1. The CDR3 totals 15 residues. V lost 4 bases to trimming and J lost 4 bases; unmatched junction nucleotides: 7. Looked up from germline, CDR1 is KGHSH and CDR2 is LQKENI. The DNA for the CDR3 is TGTGCCAGCTCACGGGACAGAGACTTTTACAATGAGCAGTTCTTC. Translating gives CASSRDRDFYNEQFF.

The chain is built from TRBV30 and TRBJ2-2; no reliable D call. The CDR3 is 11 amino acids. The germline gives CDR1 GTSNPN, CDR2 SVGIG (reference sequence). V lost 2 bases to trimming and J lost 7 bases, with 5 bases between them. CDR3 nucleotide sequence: TGTGCCTGGAGTCCCGTCGGGGAGCTGTTTTTT. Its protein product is CAWSPVGELFF. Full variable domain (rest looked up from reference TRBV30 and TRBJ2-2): SQTIHQWPATLVQPVGSPLSLECTVEGTSNPNLYWYRQAAGRGLQLLFYSVGIGQISSEVPQNLSASRPQDRQFILSSKKLLLSDSGFYLCAWSPVGELFFGEGSRLTVL.

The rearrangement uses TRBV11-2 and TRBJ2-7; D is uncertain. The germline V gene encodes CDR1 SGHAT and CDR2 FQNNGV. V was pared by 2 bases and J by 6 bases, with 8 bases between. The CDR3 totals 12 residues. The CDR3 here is CASSLTGFEQYF. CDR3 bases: TGTGCCAGCAGCTTAACCGGGTTCGAGCAGTACTTC.

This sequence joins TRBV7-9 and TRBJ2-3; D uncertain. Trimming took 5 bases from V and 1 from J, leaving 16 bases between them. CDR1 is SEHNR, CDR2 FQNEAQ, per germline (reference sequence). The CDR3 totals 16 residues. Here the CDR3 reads CASSPKVVAGTDTQYF. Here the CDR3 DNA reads TGTGCCAGCAGCCCCAAGGTGGTTGCCGGCACAGATACGCAGTATTTT.

CDR3 sequence reads: CASSARGPIGEQYF. The DNA of the CDR3 is TGTGCCAGCAGCGCTAGAGGGCCGATTGGCGAGCAGTACTTC. The rearrangement links TRBV7-9 to TRBJ2-7; TRBD2 is a possible D gene (5 bases). The CDR3 is made up of 14 amino acids. V was trimmed by 5 bases and J by 6 bases, leaving 17 bases between them. CDR1 is SEHNR and CDR2 is FQNEAQ in the germline V gene (reference sequence). The full variable domain, with the rest looked up from reference TRBV7-9 and TRBJ2-7, is DTGVSQNPRHKITKRGQNVTFRCDPISEHNRLYWYRQTLGQGPEFLTYFQNEAQLEKSRLLSDRFSAERPKGSFSTLEIQRTEQGDSAMYLCASSARGPIGEQYFGPGTRLTVT.

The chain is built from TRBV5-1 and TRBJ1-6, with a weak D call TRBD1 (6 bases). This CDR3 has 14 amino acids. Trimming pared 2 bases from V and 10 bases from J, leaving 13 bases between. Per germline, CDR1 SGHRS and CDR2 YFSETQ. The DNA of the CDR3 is TGCGCCAGCAGCTTCGGGCAGGGGAGATCACCCCTCCACTTT. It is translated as CASSFGQGRSPLHF. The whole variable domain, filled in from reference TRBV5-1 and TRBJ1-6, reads KAGVTQTPRYLIKTRGQQVTLSCSPISGHRSVSWYQQTPGQGLQFLFEYFSETQRNKGNFPGRFSGRQFSNSRSEMNVSTLELGDSALYLCASSFGQGRSPLHFGNGTRLTVT.

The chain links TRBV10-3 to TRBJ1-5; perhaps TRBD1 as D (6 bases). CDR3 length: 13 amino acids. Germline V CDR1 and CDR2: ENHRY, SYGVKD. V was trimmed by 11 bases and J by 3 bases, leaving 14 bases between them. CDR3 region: CAVGGSTNQPQHF. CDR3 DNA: TGTGCCGTAGGGGGATCTACCAATCAGCCCCAGCATTTT.

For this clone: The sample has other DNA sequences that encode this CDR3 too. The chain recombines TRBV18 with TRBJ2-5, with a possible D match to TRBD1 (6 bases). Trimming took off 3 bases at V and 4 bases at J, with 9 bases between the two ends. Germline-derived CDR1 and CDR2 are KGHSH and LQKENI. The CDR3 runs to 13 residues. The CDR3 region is CASSPLGGETQYF. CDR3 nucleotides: TGTGCCAGCTCACCGTTAGGGGGAGAGACCCAGTACTTC. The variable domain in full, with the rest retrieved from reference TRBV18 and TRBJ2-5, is NAGVMQNPRHLVRRRGQEARLRCSPMKGHSHVYWYRQLPEEGLKFMVYLQKENIIDESGMPKERFSAEFPKEGPSILRIQQVVRGDSAAYFCASSPLGGETQYFGPGTRLLVL.

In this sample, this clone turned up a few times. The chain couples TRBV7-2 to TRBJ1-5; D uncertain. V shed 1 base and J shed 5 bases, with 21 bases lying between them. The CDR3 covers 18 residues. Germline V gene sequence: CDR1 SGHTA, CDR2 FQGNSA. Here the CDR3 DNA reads TGTGCCAGCAGCTTAGATCGGCCAATGAGAGGGCGAGATCAGCCCCAGCATTTT. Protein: CASSLDRPMRGRDQPQHF.

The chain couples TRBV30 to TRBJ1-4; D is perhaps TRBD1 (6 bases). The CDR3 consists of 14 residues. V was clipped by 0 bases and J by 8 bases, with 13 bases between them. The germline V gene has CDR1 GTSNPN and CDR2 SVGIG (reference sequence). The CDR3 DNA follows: TGTGCCTGGAGTGTACGCGTCCAGGGGGAAAAACTGTTTTTT. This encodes CAWSVRVQGEKLFF.

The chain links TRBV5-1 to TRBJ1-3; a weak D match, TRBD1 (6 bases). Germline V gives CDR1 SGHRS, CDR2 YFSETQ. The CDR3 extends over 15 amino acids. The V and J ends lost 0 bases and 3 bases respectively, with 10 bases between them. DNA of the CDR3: TGCGCCAGCAGCTTGGACGGGGGGCATGGAAACACCATATATTTT. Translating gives CASSLDGGHGNTIYF.